The 8 T cell receptor beta chains below were found in one sample sequenced in a study of cytomegalovirus exposure and HLA in healthy donors. Sequencing used immunoSEQ multiplex PCR; TCRdb keeps in-frame clones, though not all of them. The sample yields more than 90,000 clones, roughly nine tenths seen once. The sequenced sample was PBMCs. Receptor source: a man aged 18 to 30 in good health and CMV-seropositive.

V and J are TRBV7-2 and TRBJ1-6; D might be TRBD1 (6 bases). The V gene lost 1 base and the J gene lost 6 bases, with 10 bases spanning the gap. The CDR3 loop spans 15 amino acids. The V gene's germline CDR1 is SGHTA and CDR2 FQGNSA. DNA for the CDR3: TGTGCCAGCAGCTTAGTCGCAGGGGCTAATTCACCCCTCCACTTT. It yields the protein CASSLVAGANSPLHF.

This chain uses TRBV28 with TRBJ1-4, with 7 bases aligning to TRBD1. V lost 5 bases to trimming and J lost 4 bases; unmatched junction nucleotides: 10. Germline values: CDR1 MDHEN, CDR2 SYDVKM. The CDR3 is made up of 16 amino acids. CDR3 region: CASSPLPRGVNEKLFF. The CDR3 bases are TGTGCCAGCAGTCCACTCCCCAGGGGGGTTAATGAAAAACTGTTTTTT.

This chain joins TRBV28 and TRBJ2-7; 9 bases fit TRBD2. The CDR3 contains 16 residues. Germline values: CDR1 MDHEN, CDR2 SYDVKM. V shed 6 bases and J 6 bases; nucleotides not matched to a gene: 15. CDR3 sequence: CASSLTYGAGGPEQYF. The CDR3 nucleotides read TGTGCCAGCAGCCTTACATATGGGGCGGGGGGGCCCGAGCAGTACTTC.

This chain links TRBV28 with TRBJ2-3; 9 bases are shared with TRBD1. CDR1 MDHEN and CDR2 SYDVKM come from the germline V gene. The CDR3 contains 15 residues. Losses at the gene ends were 5 bases for V and 0 bases for J; bases not matched to a gene: 3. CDR3 loop: CASSGQGPSTDTQYF. The DNA for the CDR3 is TGTGCCAGCAGTGGACAGGGGCCTAGCACAGATACGCAGTATTTT.

The V and J genes are TRBV6-6 and TRBJ1-4, with TRBD1 matching 7 bases. The CDR3 sequence is 16 residues long. Germline lookup yields CDR1 MNHNY and CDR2 SVGAGI (reference sequence). V gave up 4 bases and J gave up 7 bases; unmatched junction bases: 12. The CDR3 spells CASSSTLAGGGEKLFF. DNA of the CDR3: TGTGCCAGCAGTTCAACCCTGGCAGGGGGAGGTGAAAAACTGTTTTTT.

The chain combines TRBV9 with TRBJ1-5; D is ambiguous. V lost 4 bases to trimming and J lost 4 bases, with 15 bases between them. This CDR3 has 15 residues. The germline V gene has CDR1 SGDLS and CDR2 YYNGEE. The CDR3 nucleotides read TGTGCCAGCAGCCGCCACGAACACCCTAATCAGCCCCAGCATTTT. This encodes CASSRHEHPNQPQHF.

The chain links TRBV18 to TRBJ2-2, with D uncertain. Trimming removed 2 bases from V and 2 bases from J, with 21 bases in between. The CDR3 contains 19 residues. Germline CDR1 is KGHSH and CDR2 is LQKENI. This chain's CDR3 is CASSPGATRDTRNTGELFF. The DNA for the CDR3 is TGTGCCAGCTCACCAGGAGCCACCAGAGATACACGCAACACCGGGGAGCTGTTTTTT.

The chain recombines TRBV27 with TRBJ1-1; perhaps TRBD1 as D (6 bases). Deletions cut 1 base from V and 5 bases from J, with 11 bases between. CDR3 size: 14 residues. The germline gives CDR1 MNHEY, CDR2 SMNVEV (reference sequence). CDR3 bases: TGTGCCAGCAGTTTATGGGGGCTGGCGACTGAAGCTTTCTTT. Translation: CASSLWGLATEAFF.